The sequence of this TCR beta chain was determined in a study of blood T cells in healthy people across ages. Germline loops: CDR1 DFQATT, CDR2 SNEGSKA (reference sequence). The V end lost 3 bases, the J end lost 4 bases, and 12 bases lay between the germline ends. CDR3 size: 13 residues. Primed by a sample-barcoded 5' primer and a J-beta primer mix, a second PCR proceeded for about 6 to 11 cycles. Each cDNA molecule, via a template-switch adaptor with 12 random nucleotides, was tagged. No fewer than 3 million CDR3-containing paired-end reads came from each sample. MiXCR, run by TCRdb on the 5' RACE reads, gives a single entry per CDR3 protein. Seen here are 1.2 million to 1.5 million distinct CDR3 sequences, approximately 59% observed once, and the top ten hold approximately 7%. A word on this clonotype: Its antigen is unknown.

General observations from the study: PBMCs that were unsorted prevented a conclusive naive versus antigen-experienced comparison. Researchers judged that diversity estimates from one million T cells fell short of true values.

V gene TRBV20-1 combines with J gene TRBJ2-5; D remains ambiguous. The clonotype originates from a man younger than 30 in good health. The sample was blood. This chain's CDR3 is CSASLGLGETQYF. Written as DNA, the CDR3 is TGCAGTGCTAGTTTGGGTCTGGGAGAGACCCAGTACTTC.